This T cell receptor (beta chain) was recorded in a study of blood T cell repertoires in COVID-19. Background on the study: T cells, B-cell-depleted T cells, or PBMCs supplied cDNA or gDNA.

Participants, about 18 to 100 years old, spanned some 23 US areas. Participants had their cohort set by participant-reported clinical history. Recovered participants had two consecutive negative NP/OP PCR tests, healthcare professional clearance, or symptom resolution. The protocol was immunoSEQ multiplex PCR, while the TCRdb copy is restricted to in-frame clones and leaves out a portion. In the table there are more than 350,000 clones, around nine tenths of which are singletons. CDR1 and CDR2 (germline): SGHNT, YYREEE (reference sequence). The CDR3 spans 16 residues. Trimming shortened V by 4 bases and J by 1 base, and 17 bases separated the two germline ends.

V is TRBV5-4 and J is TRBJ1-1; a possible D gene is TRBD1 (5 bases). The sample consisted of PBMCs or T cells enriched from blood (not recorded which). The receptor comes from a woman aged 45-65 years who had recovered from COVID-19. The CDR3 is CASSPTSGWPNTEAFF. The CDR3 DNA reads as TGTGCCAGCAGCCCGACCTCAGGGTGGCCGAACACTGAAGCTTTCTTT.